Reported below is one TCR beta chain. The data stem from a study of shared T cell receptors in the human thymus. Measured with immunoSEQ multiplex PCR; TCRdb has only the in-frame clones, and not every one. The sample has about 380,000 clones; around 93% are singletons. CDR1 is MGHDK and CDR2 is SYGVNS in the germline V gene. The CDR3 runs 15 residues. The junction had 3 bases not matched to a gene; V was cut back by 1 base and J by 0 bases. The sequenced sample consisted of thymocytes. V is TRBV25-1 and J is TRBJ2-7; TRBD1 matches 7 bases. The source is a human donor. CDR3 coding DNA: TGTGCCAGCAGTGAATTCTGGGACAGCTCCTACGAGCAGTACTTC. It is translated as CASSEFWDSSYEQYF.